Below, one T cell receptor beta chain is given with its context. The antigen this receptor binds is unknown. No much larger clone is present one base from it, and per-base qualities are unavailable. These data come from a study of shared clonotypes between healthy human individuals (dated by TCRdb to 2018 to 2020). Some background on the complete study: A few men and two women, aged 18 to 49 years, made up the cohort. For each donor, CD4 naive and CD4 memory were each run on three plates, CD8 naive on two plates, and CD8 memory on one plate. To estimate repertoire size and how much clonotypes are shared between individuals, the study performed deep sequencing of blood TCR repertoires from roughly five healthy adults. Different laboratories and diverse techniques were used to prepare libraries and sequence TCR repertoires, to increase sequencing depth and limit assay-specific biases. Between about 0.9 and 8.9 billion PBMCs per donor were obtained by leukapheresis. Study-level results and caveats: Rarefaction of sorted-subset datasets indicated incomplete sequencing despite the large sequencing depth. Compared with non-shared clonotypes, the clonotypes found in all four sorted-subset donors had higher generation probabilities. Sharing across a handful of donors was observed for roughly 5% of naive CD4, 3% to 3.5% of naive CD8, roughly 2.3% of memory CD4, and approximately 0.41% of memory CD8 clonotypes. Sampling was restricted to blood, and TCR repertoires in tissues likely differ from the TCR repertoires found in blood. Naive subsets generally had larger estimated clonotype richness than memory subsets. The small number of donors limited the genetic and exposure-history diversity represented. Pairwise subsampling indicated that sequencing depth was expected to affect the degree of clonotype sharing among donors.

TCR CDR3 regions were amplified from genomic DNA by multiplex PCR using the deep immunoSEQ assay. Genomic DNA extracted from each cell subset was distributed evenly over all wells of several immunoSEQ 96-well plates, and each plate served as one replicate. For sorted subsets, 200 to 250 ng of genomic DNA, equivalent to about 30,000 T cell genomes, went into each replicate PCR. Purified libraries were measured with a Qubit 3.0 fluorometer, size-checked on a Bioanalyzer 2100, and measured again with the KAPA Library Quantification kit. A separate single-read 150-cycle Illumina NextSeq 550 flow cell was used to sequence each immunoSEQ 96-well plate. As for the original processing: Because the immunoSEQ output held only junctional sequences and lacked quality scores, the filtering could not match the filtering applied to full-length reads. Sequences were annotated with PyIR, a Python wrapper for IgBLAST v1.9, using IMGT germline references to assign V/J genes and CDR3. Any read was removed if the V/J assignment was weak (E-value above 1e-6), the CDR3 was missing, or the read contained stop codons, out-of-frame junctions, or ambiguous translated residues. V3J clonotypes were defined as sequences sharing an identical inferred V gene, J gene, and CDR3 amino acid sequence. The percentage overlap between two repertoires was calculated by dividing the number of shared unique clonotypes by the size of the smaller repertoire. Repertoire richness was assessed with RTK rarefaction, the Chao1 estimator, and Recon v2.1 estimates of unobserved clonotypes. Generation probabilities for all TCRbeta clonotypes obtained by the gDNA method from a few donors were computed using OLGA. TCRdb retrieved this table from immuneACCESS and kept in-frame rearrangements only. Not all clones are present; in checked studies, unresolved V genes account for under half, and no reason is known for the remainder. V, J and clone size are taken as reported in that table, and D and trimming were inferred from the DNA itself. The sample records about 2.4 million clones, under 95% of which are singletons. 0.36% of the sample belongs to the ten largest clones.

Donors were healthy HIV-negative adults with no recently reported acute infections or vaccinations. Only Caucasian adults living in Nashville, Tennessee, USA were represented among the donors. CD4+ T cells were enriched through magnetic negative selection, after which naive cells were positively selected on CD45RA and the remaining negative fraction served as the memory subset. Blood was obtained by leukapheresis, after which PBMCs were separated by Ficoll-Histopaque density gradient centrifugation and cryopreserved in liquid nitrogen vapor phase. Purity and quantity of every magnetically sorted T cell population were checked by analytical flow cytometry. Each sorted fraction had its genomic DNA isolated and then quantified by UV absorbance on a Nanodrop 2000c. The CDR3 goes from the cysteine to the phenylalanine over 15 residues. The read is trimmed to its CDR3 DNA, 45 bases read in frame from base 1. Ends trimmed: V by 3 bases, J by 5 bases; bases unmatched to a gene: 7. According to the germline V gene, CDR1 reads MDHEN and CDR2 reads SYDVKM.

This sequence uses TRBV28 and TRBJ2-3; 8 bases in the junction line up with TRBD2. The receptor comes from a man aged 18 to 35 in good health. Some clones in this sample may be carry-over from other donors' samples. The sequenced sample was naive CD4+ T cells from PBMCs. The sample's cell subset or site label is to be understood as: CD45RA+ positively selected. The base sequence is TGTGCCAGCAGTTTTGGGGCGGGAGGTTTAGATACGCAGTATTTT. This yields the protein CASSFGAGGLDTQYF.